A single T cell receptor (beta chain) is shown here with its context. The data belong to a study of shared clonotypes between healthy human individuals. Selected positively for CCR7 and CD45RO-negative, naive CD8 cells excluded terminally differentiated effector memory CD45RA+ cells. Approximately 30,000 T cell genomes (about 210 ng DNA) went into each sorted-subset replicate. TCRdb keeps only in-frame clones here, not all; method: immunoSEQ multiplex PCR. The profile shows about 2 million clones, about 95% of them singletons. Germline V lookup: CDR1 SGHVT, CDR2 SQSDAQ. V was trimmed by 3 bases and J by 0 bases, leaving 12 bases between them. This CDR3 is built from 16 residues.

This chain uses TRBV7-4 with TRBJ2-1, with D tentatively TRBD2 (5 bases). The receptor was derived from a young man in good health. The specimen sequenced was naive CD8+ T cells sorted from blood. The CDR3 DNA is TGTGCCAGCAGCTTTAGCCTAGCTAACTCCTACAATGAGCAGTTCTTC. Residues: CASSFSLANSYNEQFF.